This entry features one T cell receptor beta chain sequence. Antigen specificity is unknown. Profiled with immunoSEQ multiplex PCR; TCRdb holds only in-frame clones, not every one. In the table there are about 53,000 clones, roughly 90% of which are singletons. The sample originates from a study of OX40 agonist ivuxolimab in advanced cancers. Whole-study context: Administration of intravenous ivuxolimab to patients occurred every 2 weeks at 0.01 to 10 mg/kg. Prior anti-PD-1, anti-PD-L1 or anti-CTLA-4 therapy did not bar entry, and approximately 40% had some.

Trimming removed 6 bases at V and 0 bases at J, with 15 bases between. The CDR3 runs 16 residues. Germline loops: CDR1 SNHLY, CDR2 FYNNEI. Study observations and caveats: Several nonresponders also turned out to have low normalized T-cell clonal expansion. There was clonal expansion of CD4+ and CD8+ blood T cells by week 6 at 0.1 to 3.0 mg/kg.

This sequence originates from an adult with an advanced solid tumor such as melanoma, head and neck, liver or kidney cancer. The starting material was CD4+ or CD8+ T cells sorted from blood, obtained in a trial of the OX40 agonist ivuxolimab. The rearrangement joins TRBV2 to TRBJ1-5; weak D call: TRBD1 (6 bases). Here the CDR3 reads CASRADRLYSNQPQHF. CDR3 nucleotide sequence: TGTGCCAGCAGAGCAGACAGGTTGTATAGCAATCAGCCCCAGCATTTT. The variable domain in full, completed from reference TRBV2 and TRBJ1-5, reads EPEVTQTPSHQVTQMGQEVILRCVPISNHLYFYWYRQILGQKVEFLVSFYNNEISEKSEIFDDQFSVERPDGSNFTLKIRSTKLEDSAMYFCASRADRLYSNQPQHFGDGTRLSIL.